Shown below are 21 T cell receptor beta chains from a single sample sequenced in a study of CD8 T cells in Susac syndrome (dated by TCRdb to the late 2010s). Library preparation used the immunoSEQ multiplex PCR assay. RNA was extracted with the RNeasy kit and roughly 0.45 to 1 ug was reverse transcribed using random hexamers. TCRdb trimmed public reads at Q25 via fastp, called clones via MiXCR and kept in-frame beta chains. Each entry merges the rows of one CDR3 protein and shows their most common DNA and genes. In this sample the table shows 180,000 or so distinct CDR3 sequences, approximately 95% of which occur a single time. The ten largest clones take up 0.1% of the sample. The sequenced sample consisted of CD4+ T cells from PBMCs. The source of these receptors is a human donor in good health.

The J gene is TRBJ1-1, the V gene TRBV5-6, with D hard to call. Trimming removed 4 bases from V and 0 bases from J, with 7 bases in between. This CDR3 comprises 13 residues. The germline V gene has CDR1 SGHDT and CDR2 YYEEEE. CDR3 region: CASSRGVNTEAFF. The CDR3 DNA is TGTGCCAGCAGCCGGGGAGTGAACACTGAAGCTTTCTTT.

The chain couples TRBV12-3 or TRBV12-4 to TRBJ1-5; D perhaps matches TRBD1 (6 bases). CDR3 length: 15 residues. The V and J ends lost 6 bases and 2 bases respectively, with 14 bases between them. The DNA for the CDR3 is TGTGCCAGCAGCGCAACAGGGAGGGGCAATCAGCCCCAGCATTTT. Translated: CASSATGRGNQPQHF.

J is TRBJ2-5 and V is TRBV28; 10 bases map to TRBD2. J gave up 5 bases and V 7 bases, and 4 bases lay outside the gene matches. Germline V gene data show CDR1 as MDHEN and CDR2 as SYDVKM. The CDR3 runs 13 residues. The CDR3 DNA sequence: TGTGCCAGCAAGCTAGCGGGAGTCGAGACCCAGTACTTC. Its translation is CASKLAGVETQYF.

This clonotype was seen once. The chain employs TRBV20-1 and TRBJ1-5, with TRBD1 matching over 8 bases. Trimming removed 1 base from V and 5 bases from J; junction bases left unmatched: 4. Germline loops: CDR1 DFQATT, CDR2 SNEGSKA (reference sequence). There are 14 residues in the CDR3. The chain's CDR3 is CSARVSGGDQPQHF. For the CDR3, the DNA is TGCAGTGCTAGAGTCTCAGGGGGCGATCAGCCCCAGCATTTT.

The chain uses TRBV27 and TRBJ2-5; TRBD2 might be the D (5 bases). The CDR3 has 13 residues. V was cut by 3 bases and J by 5 bases, with 10 bases left in between. Germline lookup yields CDR1 MNHEY and CDR2 SMNVEV (reference sequence). This chain's CDR3 is CASSFLPGETQYF. DNA for the CDR3: TGTGCCAGCAGTTTTCTCCCGGGGGAGACCCAGTACTTC.

This chain uses TRBV24-1 with TRBJ2-1; possible D gene TRBD1, 5 bases. Germline values: CDR1 KGHDR, CDR2 SFDVKD. The V and J ends lost 10 bases and 5 bases respectively, with 8 bases between them. The CDR3 contains 11 residues. This CDR3 is CATGVNNEQFF. In DNA, the CDR3 is TGTGCCACAGGGGTCAACAATGAGCAGTTCTTC.

The genes are TRBV9 and TRBJ2-7; D gene uncertain. CDR3 size: 13 residues. Trimming took 4 bases from V and 2 from J, leaving 10 bases between them. Germline V gene lookup returns CDR1 SGDLS and CDR2 YYNGEE. The CDR3 loop is CASSRIGPYEQYV. CDR3 in DNA: TGTGCCAGCAGCCGGATCGGACCCTACGAGCAGTACGTC.

The CDR3 DNA reads TGTGCCAGCAGTCCCTGGCAGGCGGGGGAGCAGTACGTC. Protein product: CASSPWQAGEQYV. The rearrangement joins TRBV27 to TRBJ2-7, with D maybe TRBD2 (6 bases). V lost 5 bases, J lost 7 bases, and 15 bases lay in between. Germline V gene sequence: CDR1 MNHEY, CDR2 SMNVEV (reference sequence). The CDR3 loop spans 13 amino acids.

The gene calls are TRBV20-1 and TRBJ2-5, with 7 bases identical to TRBD2. CDR1 and CDR2 from the germline V gene are DFQATT and SNEGSKA (reference sequence). The CDR3 length is 14 residues. Germline trimming cut 6 bases from V and 1 base from J; bases unmatched to any gene: 8. This CDR3 reads CSASGGEIQETQYF. CDR3 sequence (DNA): TGCAGTGCCAGTGGGGGGGAAATCCAAGAGACCCAGTACTTC.

The chain links TRBV19 to TRBJ1-5, with D unclear. CDR3 length: 17 amino acids. Trimming took off 0 bases at V and 4 bases at J, with 16 bases between the two ends. CDR1 is LNHDA, CDR2 SQIVND, per germline (reference sequence). CDR3 loop: CASSIDLPAAYNQPQHF. CDR3 DNA: TGTGCCAGTAGTATAGATCTTCCGGCGGCGTATAATCAGCCCCAGCATTTT.

J is TRBJ1-1 and V is TRBV6-2 or TRBV6-3; D is ambiguous. Trimming cost V 4 bases and J 3 bases, with 12 bases left between them. This CDR3 spans 14 amino acids. The germline V gene has CDR1 MNHEY and CDR2 SVGEGT. The CDR3 nucleotides read TGTGCCAGCAGTTCATACCGGGCCTACACTGAAGCTTTCTTT. Translating it yields CASSSYRAYTEAFF.

The chain combines TRBV28 with TRBJ1-5; D not resolved. This CDR3 spans 12 amino acids. Per the germline V gene, CDR1 is MDHEN and CDR2 is SYDVKM. The V gene lost 3 bases and the J gene lost 6 bases, with 6 bases spanning the gap. The CDR3 loop reads CASSFSVQPQHF. CDR3 in DNA: TGTGCCAGCAGTTTCTCGGTTCAGCCCCAGCATTTT.

The rearrangement joins TRBV10-3 to TRBJ2-7; D perhaps matches TRBD1 (5 bases). This CDR3 comprises 15 residues. V was cut by 6 bases and J by 0 bases, with 15 bases left in between. In germline, CDR1 is ENHRY, CDR2 SYGVKD. The CDR3 DNA follows: TGTGCCATCAGAGAGAAACAGGAGAGCTCCTACGAGCAGTACGTC. Translated, it gives CAIREKQESSYEQYV.

The J gene is TRBJ2-7, the V gene TRBV3-1; TRBD1 or TRBD2 may be the D gene (5 bases each). The CDR3 loop spans 14 amino acids. Germline CDR1 reads LGHDT; CDR2 reads YNNKEL (reference sequence). The V and J ends lost 4 bases and 0 bases respectively, with 10 bases between them. CDR3 sequence reads: CASSPGRNSYEQYF. The CDR3 DNA follows: TGTGCCAGCAGCCCGGGACGGAACTCCTACGAGCAGTACTTC.

V and J are TRBV14 and TRBJ2-7; 7 bases align to TRBD1. Germline CDR1 SGHDN, CDR2 FVKESK. The J segment lost 2 bases and the V segment lost 1 base, leaving 5 bases of the junction unmatched. The length of the CDR3 is 15 residues. This CDR3 is CASSQAKTGPYEQYF. Written as DNA, the CDR3 is TGTGCCAGCAGCCAAGCTAAGACAGGGCCCTACGAGCAGTACTTC.

This rearrangement joins TRBV7-9 to TRBJ2-1; D is perhaps TRBD1 (7 bases). Trimming pared 5 bases from V and 7 bases from J, leaving 15 bases between. The germline CDR1 and CDR2 sequences are SEHNR and FQNEAQ (reference sequence). The CDR3 loop spans 14 amino acids. The CDR3 protein is CASSRAGQRNEQFF. The CDR3 nucleotides are TGTGCCAGCAGCCGGGCGGGACAGAGGAATGAGCAGTTCTTC.

This chain's CDR3 is CASSQMGTSGRGDEQFF. Written as DNA, the CDR3 is TGCGCCAGCAGCCAAATGGGGACTAGCGGGAGGGGGGATGAGCAGTTCTTC. The chain combines TRBV4-1 with TRBJ2-1, with 16 bases aligning to TRBD2. This CDR3 is 17 amino acids long. Germline CDR1 reads MGHRA; CDR2 reads YSYEKL. Germline trimming cut 2 bases from V and 8 bases from J; bases unmatched to any gene: 6.

CDR3 protein: CAWSVIWGAYGYTF. CDR3 sequence (DNA): TGTGCCTGGAGTGTAATCTGGGGGGCCTATGGCTACACCTTC. The V call is TRBV30, the J call TRBJ1-2; a possible D gene is TRBD1 (6 bases). CDR1 and CDR2 (germline): GTSNPN, SVGIG (reference sequence). This CDR3 has 14 residues. V lost 0 bases and J 4 bases, leaving 12 bases between the germline ends.

The V and J genes are TRBV24-1 and TRBJ1-2; D call uncertain. CDR1 KGHDR and CDR2 SFDVKD come from the germline V gene. CDR3 size: 12 residues. Trimming shortened V by 6 bases and J by 4 bases, and 8 bases separated the two germline ends. The CDR3 DNA is TGTGCCACCAGTTTTCGGGGCTATGGCTACACCTTC. It is translated as CATSFRGYGYTF.

CDR3: CSVGESTFLGYGYTF. Here the CDR3 DNA reads TGCAGCGTGGGGGAGTCTACCTTCTTAGGCTATGGCTACACCTTC. V usage is TRBV29-1 and J usage is TRBJ1-2, with D perhaps matching TRBD1 (5 bases). Trimming shortened V by 6 bases and J by 4 bases, and 21 bases separated the two germline ends. Germline CDR1 and CDR2: SQVTM and ANQGSEA. The CDR3 covers 15 residues.

The V call is TRBV20-1, the J call TRBJ2-1, with 11 bases matching TRBD2. This CDR3 has 16 amino acids. CDR1 is DFQATT and CDR2 is SNEGSKA in the germline V gene (reference sequence). V was clipped by 3 bases and J by 8 bases; unmatched bases: 12. CDR3 protein: CSASSSLTSGTDEQFF. DNA for the CDR3: TGCAGTGCTAGCTCGTCTCTGACTAGCGGGACGGATGAGCAGTTCTTC.